This entry lists 18 T cell receptor beta chains sequenced from one sample in a study of post-analysis software for immune sequencing data. The TCR beta cDNA libraries carried unique molecular identifiers. TCRdb ran MiXCR on the PCR reads and lists one entry per CDR3 protein. This table has over 150,000 distinct CDR3 sequences, about 36% appearing once. Sequencing was performed on blood, taken after autologous hematopoietic stem cell transplantation. These receptors all come from a girl aged 5-17 years with multiple sclerosis.

This rearrangement joins TRBV12-3 or TRBV12-4 to TRBJ2-1, with TRBD2 as a possible D gene (5 bases). V gave up 3 bases and J gave up 7 bases, with 16 bases separating them. The CDR3 runs to 15 residues. As DNA, the CDR3 is TGTGCCAGCAGTTTCCGGTGGCCAGCGGATAATGAGCAGTTCTTC. Protein: CASSFRWPADNEQFF.

Remarks on this clonotype: One end of the junction varies from germline; a read error may be responsible. This rearrangement joins TRBV7-7 to TRBJ2-2; 14 bases map to TRBD2. The CDR3 runs to 19 residues. CDR1 SSHAT and CDR2 FNYEAQ come from the germline V gene (reference sequence). The CDR3 is CASSPFGLAGGPLSGELFF. CDR3 bases: TGTGCTAGCAGCCCCTTTGGACTAGCGGGAGGTCCGCTCTCCGGGGAGCTGTTTTTT.

The CDR3 spells CASRSTGFHSYNEQFF. In nucleotides, the CDR3 is TGTGCCAGCAGGAGTACAGGGTTCCACTCCTACAATGAGCAGTTCTTC. The V call is TRBV3-1, the J call TRBJ2-1; weak D call: TRBD1 (6 bases). Germline V gene lookup returns CDR1 LGHDT and CDR2 YNNKEL (reference sequence). The germline V and J ends were trimmed by 6 bases and 0 bases, with 15 bases remaining between them. The CDR3 covers 16 residues.

This clonotype was found many times. The V and J genes are TRBV28 and TRBJ2-7, with a tentative D call TRBD1 (6 bases). Germline values: CDR1 MDHEN, CDR2 SYDVKM. CDR3 size: 14 residues. Trimming took off 3 bases at V and 6 bases at J, with 15 bases between the two ends. The chain's CDR3 is CASSLDSPRAEQYF. Here the CDR3 DNA reads TGTGCCAGCAGTTTGGACAGCCCAAGAGCCGAGCAGTACTTC.

The rearrangement uses TRBV6-1 and TRBJ1-4; D perhaps matches TRBD1 (5 bases). The germline gives CDR1 MNHNS, CDR2 SASEGT. The germline V and J ends were trimmed by 1 base and 5 bases, with 14 bases remaining between them. The CDR3 has 16 residues. The CDR3 DNA reads as TGTGCCAGCAGTGAAGAAGCCGGGGAGGGGAATGAAAAACTGTTTTTT. It specifies CASSEEAGEGNEKLFF.

This rearrangement joins TRBV20-1 to TRBJ2-5, with 8 bases matching TRBD2. There are 15 residues in the CDR3. Germline V CDR1 and CDR2: DFQATT, SNEGSKA (reference sequence). Trimming removed 0 bases from V and 4 bases from J; junction bases left unmatched: 7. CDR3 in amino acids: CSARDPVGRVETQYF. The CDR3 nucleotides read TGCAGTGCTAGAGATCCGGTCGGGAGGGTAGAGACCCAGTACTTC.

This clonotype was found a few times. Since a much larger clone is just one base distant, this may be a read error. V gene TRBV20-1 combines with J gene TRBJ2-1; weak D call: TRBD2 (5 bases). Germline assignment: CDR1 DFQATT and CDR2 SNEGSKA (reference sequence). Trimming left V 3 bases short and J 6 bases short, with 12 bases between. The CDR3 consists of 13 residues. The DNA of the CDR3 is TGCAGTGCTAGCGGGATTACCCGCAATGAGCAGTTCTTC. Translating gives CSASGITRNEQFF.

This clonotype came up a few times. The chain recombines TRBV6-5 with TRBJ2-7, with 7 bases lining up with TRBD1. Germline V gene sequence: CDR1 MNHEY, CDR2 SVGAGI. With V trimmed by 6 bases and J by 0 bases, 5 bases remained unmatched. This CDR3 spans 14 amino acids. CDR3 amino acids: CASRVGGSSYEQYF. In DNA, the CDR3 is TGTGCCAGCAGGGTAGGGGGCTCCTCCTACGAGCAGTACTTC.

V and J are TRBV3-1 and TRBJ1-6; 9 bases are shared with TRBD1. The CDR3 is made up of 16 amino acids. The germline V gene has CDR1 LGHDT and CDR2 YNNKEL (reference sequence). With 4 bases clipped from V and 6 bases from J, the junction kept 7 bases outside the gene matches. CDR3 bases: TGTGCCAGCAGCCTGACAGGGGGGGTGGGTAATTCACCCCTCCACTTT. Translating gives CASSLTGGVGNSPLHF. The complete variable domain, with remaining parts taken from reference TRBV3-1 and TRBJ1-6, reads DTAVSQTPKYLVTQMGNDKSIKCEQNLGHDTMYWYKQDSKKFLKIMFSYNNKELIINETVPNRFSPKSPDKAHLNLHINSLELGDSAVYFCASSLTGGVGNSPLHFGNGTRLTVT.

This clonotype was seen more than once but under ten times. The rearrangement links TRBV7-9 to TRBJ2-7, with D possibly called TRBD1 or TRBD2 (5 bases each). Germline values: CDR1 SEHNR, CDR2 FQNEAQ (reference sequence). The CDR3 is 12 amino acids. Trimming stripped 5 bases from V and 7 bases from J, with 12 bases between. The CDR3 bases are TGTGCCAGCAGCCAGGAGTGGGGGGAGCAGTACTTC. Its translation is CASSQEWGEQYF. The full variable domain, with the rest looked up from reference TRBV7-9 and TRBJ2-7, is DTGVSQNPRHKITKRGQNVTFRCDPISEHNRLYWYRQTLGQGPEFLTYFQNEAQLEKSRLLSDRFSAERPKGSFSTLEIQRTEQGDSAMYLCASSQEWGEQYFGPGTRLTVT.

This rearrangement joins TRBV12-3 or TRBV12-4 to TRBJ1-1; tentative D call: TRBD1 (5 bases). The V end was cut by 7 bases, the J end by 9 bases, with 24 bases between. The CDR3 is 15 amino acids. For the CDR3, the DNA is TGTGCCAGCATCAAGGAAGGGGATGGCGGCCTACAAGCTTTCTTT. This translates into CASIKEGDGGLQAFF.

This clonotype was observed a handful of times. The chain joins TRBV12-5 to TRBJ2-1, with 9 bases that match TRBD1. The CDR3 has 14 amino acids. Germline V gene data show CDR1 as LGHNT and CDR2 as FRNRAP. V dropped 9 bases and J dropped 4; count of bases not matched to a gene: 7. The CDR3 sequence is CASGRQGGYNEQFF. CDR3 coding DNA: TGTGCTAGCGGAAGACAGGGGGGTTACAATGAGCAGTTCTTC.

This clonotype occurred a few times. The chain joins TRBV27 to TRBJ2-7, with 8 bases identical to TRBD2. From germline, CDR1 is MNHEY and CDR2 SMNVEV (reference sequence). This CDR3 comprises 14 residues. Unmatched junction bases numbered 6, after V lost 6 bases and J lost 2 bases. The CDR3 spells CASRAGTSPYEQYF. CDR3 coding DNA: TGTGCCAGCAGGGCCGGGACTAGTCCCTACGAGCAGTACTTC.

This clonotype was picked up many times. The V gene is TRBV29-1, the J gene TRBJ2-7; TRBD2 matches at 9 bases. The CDR3 has 14 amino acids. Germline loops: CDR1 SQVTM, CDR2 ANQGSEA. V shed 4 bases and J 3 bases; nucleotides not matched to a gene: 7. The CDR3 bases are TGCAGCGTTGCTAAGGGGACTAGCCACTACGAGCAGTACTTC. Residues: CSVAKGTSHYEQYF.

This clonotype has a handful of counts. This chain joins TRBV4-3 and TRBJ2-2; 8 nucleotides align to TRBD1. This CDR3 contains 18 residues. V lost 0 bases to trimming and J lost 3 bases; unmatched junction nucleotides: 9. CDR1 LGHNA and CDR2 YSLEER come from the germline V gene. This chain's CDR3 is CASSQDATAGGYTGELFF. DNA of the CDR3: TGCGCCAGCAGCCAAGACGCCACCGCAGGGGGCTACACCGGGGAGCTGTTTTTT.

The genes are TRBV2 and TRBJ2-5, with D unresolved. Germline V gene data show CDR1 as SNHLY and CDR2 as FYNNEI. Trimming took 8 bases from V and 0 from J, leaving 10 bases between them. This CDR3 region has 13 residues. The CDR3 nucleotides read TGTGCCAGCGGGGATAGGTACCAAGAGACCCAGTACTTC. Translated, it gives CASGDRYQETQYF.

This clonotype has just a few counts. The chain has TRBV7-9 and TRBJ2-3, with a possible D match to TRBD2 (5 bases). Germline V lookup: CDR1 SEHNR, CDR2 FQNEAQ (reference sequence). The V gene lost 6 bases and the J gene lost 1 base, with 14 bases spanning the gap. The CDR3 consists of 15 residues. Written as DNA, the CDR3 is TGTGCCAGCAGTTCCCCTGGTAGCGGCACAGATACGCAGTATTTT. Its protein product is CASSSPGSGTDTQYF.

Of note for this clonotype: Germline and junction disagree at one end, which may indicate a read error. The J gene is TRBJ2-1, the V gene TRBV28; 8 nucleotides match TRBD2. CDR3 length: 15 residues. Germline V gene data show CDR1 as MDHEN and CDR2 as SYDVKM. The CDR3 loop is CVSSLRVAGYNEQFF. As DNA, the CDR3 is TGTGTCAGCAGTCTTCGGGTAGCGGGGTACAATGAGCAGTTCTTC.